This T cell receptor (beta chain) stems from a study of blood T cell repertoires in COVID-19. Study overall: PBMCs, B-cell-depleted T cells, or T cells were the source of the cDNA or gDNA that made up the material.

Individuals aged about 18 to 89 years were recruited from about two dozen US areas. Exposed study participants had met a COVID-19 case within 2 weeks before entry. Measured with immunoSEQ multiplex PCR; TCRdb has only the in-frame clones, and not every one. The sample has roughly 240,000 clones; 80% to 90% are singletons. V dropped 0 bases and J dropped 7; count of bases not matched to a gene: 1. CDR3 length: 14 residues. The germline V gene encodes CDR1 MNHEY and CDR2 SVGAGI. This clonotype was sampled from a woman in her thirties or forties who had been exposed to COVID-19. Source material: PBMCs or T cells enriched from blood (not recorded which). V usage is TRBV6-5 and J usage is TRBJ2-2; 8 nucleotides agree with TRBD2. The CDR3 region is CASSYSGRGGELFF. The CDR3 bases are TGTGCCAGCAGTTACTCCGGGAGGGGCGGGGAGCTGTTTTTT.